What follows are 25 T cell receptor beta chains derived from one specimen sequenced in a study of T cells in Graves' hyperthyroidism and ophthalmopathy. Amplification yielded TCR beta CDR3 regions, with RNA transcripts as the source. TCR CDR3 regions were first amplified by RT-PCR with HTBI primers. TCRdb called the multiplex PCR reads again in MiXCR, with one record for every CDR3 protein. The sample yields 250,000 to 300,000 distinct CDR3 sequences, roughly a fifth seen once. The source material was blood. The receptors were gathered from a man aged 45-60 years with Graves' ophthalmopathy.

This clonotype has more than one count but fewer than ten. This chain uses TRBV7-9 with TRBJ1-1; a weak D match, TRBD1 (6 bases). CDR1 and CDR2 (germline): SEHNR, FQNEAQ (reference sequence). The V end was cut by 5 bases, the J end by 5 bases, with 12 bases between. The CDR3 runs 13 residues. The CDR3 sequence is CASSELRGTEAFF. The CDR3 DNA follows: TGTGCCAGCAGCGAACTGAGGGGGACTGAAGCTTTCTTT.

The table lists this clonotype with many counts. V gene TRBV28 combines with J gene TRBJ2-4, with D perhaps matching TRBD1 (5 bases). The CDR3 is 18 amino acids. The ends were cut back, 1 base at V and 5 bases at J, with 21 bases in the middle. The germline gives CDR1 MDHEN, CDR2 SYDVKM. CDR3 coding DNA: TGTGCCAGCAGTTTATATGGGGCCTCGACGCGGCGACAAAACATTCAGTACTTC. Translated: CASSLYGASTRRQNIQYF.

This clonotype was recorded at least ten times. The chain links TRBV13 to TRBJ1-1, with D possibly TRBD1 on 5 matching bases. The CDR3 sequence is 15 residues long. Germline CDR1 PRHDT, CDR2 FYEKMQ (reference sequence). The V and J ends lost 0 bases and 0 bases respectively, with 8 bases between them. The CDR3 DNA reads TGTGCCAGCAGCTTAGGGGGGGGGATGAACACTGAAGCTTTCTTT. As protein: CASSLGGGMNTEAFF. The variable domain in full, with the rest retrieved from reference TRBV13 and TRBJ1-1, is AAGVIQSPRHLIKEKRETATLKCYPIPRHDTVYWYQQGPGQDPQFLISFYEKMQSDKGSIPDRFSAQQFSDYHSELNMSSLELGDSALYFCASSLGGGMNTEAFFGQGTRLTVV.

Only a few counts were recorded for this clonotype. The rearrangement links TRBV9 to TRBJ2-1; TRBD2 agrees at 12 bases. CDR1 is SGDLS and CDR2 is YYNGEE in the germline V gene. V shed 4 bases, J shed 3 bases, and the junction held 5 bases outside the gene matches. The CDR3 is 16 amino acids. The CDR3: CASSLRTSGNYNEQFF. CDR3 DNA: TGTGCCAGCAGCCTCCGGACTAGCGGGAACTACAATGAGCAGTTCTTC.

This clonotype appeared many times. This chain links TRBV5-1 with TRBJ2-2; the D is unclear. Trimming stripped 2 bases from V and 4 bases from J, with 6 bases between. This CDR3 region has 13 residues. The germline V gene encodes CDR1 SGHRS and CDR2 YFSETQ. The CDR3 sequence: CASSFSGTGELFF. CDR3 bases: TGCGCCAGCAGCTTTAGTGGCACCGGGGAGCTGTTTTTT. Full variable domain (missing parts from reference TRBV5-1 and TRBJ2-2): KAGVTQTPRYLIKTRGQQVTLSCSPISGHRSVSWYQQTPGQGLQFLFEYFSETQRNKGNFPGRFSGRQFSNSRSEMNVSTLELGDSALYLCASSFSGTGELFFGEGSRLTVL.

In its sample, this clonotype was seen many times. The chain joins TRBV28 to TRBJ2-7; 10 nucleotides match TRBD1. The CDR3 extends over 15 amino acids. Germline lookup yields CDR1 MDHEN and CDR2 SYDVKM. The J segment lost 4 bases and the V segment lost 6 bases, leaving 9 bases of the junction unmatched. CDR3 sequence reads: CASRDGQGGRYEQYF. The DNA of the CDR3 is TGTGCCAGCAGGGACGGACAGGGGGGAAGATACGAGCAGTACTTC.

This chain joins TRBV30 and TRBJ2-7; 8 nucleotides agree with TRBD1. Per the germline V gene, CDR1 is GTSNPN and CDR2 is SVGIG (reference sequence). Trimming cost V 4 bases and J 2 bases; bases outside gene matches: 7. This CDR3 is built from 14 residues. The CDR3 DNA follows: TGTGCCTGGACCAAGGACAGGGAGCCCTACGAGCAGTACTTC. Translating gives CAWTKDREPYEQYF.

This clonotype was seen ten or more times. V gene TRBV30 combines with J gene TRBJ1-2; possible D gene TRBD1, 5 bases. The V end lost 7 bases, the J end lost 4 bases, and 16 bases lay between the germline ends. The CDR3 loop spans 13 amino acids. The germline CDR1 and CDR2 sequences are GTSNPN and SVGIG (reference sequence). As DNA, the CDR3 is TGTGCCTCCTTGAGTGGGGCGGCCTATGGCTACACCTTC. Protein: CASLSGAAYGYTF.

Worth noting for this clonotype: A much bigger clone sits one base away, suggesting this may be a read error. J is TRBJ1-5 and V is TRBV12-3 or TRBV12-4; possible D gene TRBD1, 6 bases. The CDR3 contains 15 residues. V was pared by 6 bases and J by 7 bases, with 19 bases between. In DNA form, the CDR3 reads TGTGCCAGCAGCCTAGCCCGGACAGAAAAGCAGCCCCAGCATTTT. Amino acid sequence: CASSLARTEKQPQHF.

V is TRBV20-1 and J is TRBJ1-2, with a weak D call TRBD1 (6 bases). CDR1 is DFQATT, CDR2 SNEGSKA, per germline (reference sequence). The length of the CDR3 is 12 residues. The germline V and J ends were trimmed by 2 bases and 4 bases, with 8 bases remaining between them. CDR3 residues: CSARQDSYGYTF. The CDR3, as DNA: TGCAGTGCTAGACAGGACAGCTATGGCTACACCTTC.

The chain employs TRBV5-4 and TRBJ2-7; 8 bases map to TRBD2. Germline assignment: CDR1 SGHNT and CDR2 YYREEE (reference sequence). The CDR3 runs to 15 residues. V lost 1 base to trimming and J lost 7 bases; unmatched junction nucleotides: 10. In DNA, the CDR3 is TGTGCCAGCAGCTTGTCCGGGAGGGCCATTGGGGAGCAGTACTTC. Translated, it gives CASSLSGRAIGEQYF.

This clonotype showed up many times. The V call is TRBV3-1, the J call TRBJ2-3; D is undetermined. The CDR3 loop spans 13 amino acids. CDR1 is LGHDT, CDR2 YNNKEL, per germline (reference sequence). The V gene lost 2 bases and the J gene lost 8 bases, with 11 bases spanning the gap. CDR3 residues: CASSQTAMGTQYF. CDR3 nucleotide sequence: TGTGCCAGCAGCCAAACCGCCATGGGTACGCAGTATTTT.

This clonotype was seen a few times. The chain carries TRBV20-1 and TRBJ1-6; D gene uncertain. From germline, CDR1 is DFQATT and CDR2 SNEGSKA (reference sequence). The CDR3 length is 16 residues. Deletions cut 0 bases from V and 6 bases from J, with 15 bases between. CDR3 sequence (DNA): TGCAGTGCTAGAGATTCCCCGAAGGGCCGTAATTCACCCCTCCACTTT. This gives the protein CSARDSPKGRNSPLHF.

The chain couples TRBV19 to TRBJ2-2; a weak D match, TRBD2 (6 bases). The V gene's germline CDR1 is LNHDA and CDR2 SQIVND (reference sequence). Trimming removed 3 bases from V and 3 bases from J, with 11 bases in between. This CDR3 is built from 15 residues. Written as DNA, the CDR3 is TGTGCCAGTAGTATTGGGGCGGGACACACCGGGGAGCTGTTTTTT. Translation gives CASSIGAGHTGELFF.

The J gene is TRBJ1-5, the V gene TRBV20-1; a possible D gene is TRBD1 (5 bases). The V gene lost 5 bases and the J gene lost 1 base, with 9 bases spanning the gap. CDR3 length: 13 residues. Germline lookup yields CDR1 DFQATT and CDR2 SNEGSKA (reference sequence). CDR3 DNA sequence: TGCAGTGCTTGGGGGGGGAGCAATCAGCCCCAGCATTTT. Protein product: CSAWGGSNQPQHF.

This chain uses TRBV11-2 with TRBJ1-6; perhaps TRBD1 as D (5 bases). This CDR3 region has 15 residues. CDR1 is SGHAT, CDR2 FQNNGV, per germline. Trimming removed 6 bases from V and 7 bases from J, with 16 bases in between. In DNA form, the CDR3 reads TGTGCCAGCAGGTCACCGGGACTAGGAAATTCACCCCTCCACTTT. Translated: CASRSPGLGNSPLHF. The full variable domain, rest sourced from reference TRBV11-2 and TRBJ1-6, is EAGVAQSPRYKIIEKRQSVAFWCNPISGHATLYWYQQILGQGPKLLIQFQNNGVVDDSQLPKDRFSAERLKGVDSTLKIQPAKLEDSAVYLCASRSPGLGNSPLHFGNGTRLTVT.

At least ten counts were recorded for this clonotype. V usage is TRBV30 and J usage is TRBJ2-5; perhaps TRBD2 as D (5 bases). V lost 3 bases, J lost 9 bases, and 17 bases lay in between. Per the germline V gene, CDR1 is GTSNPN and CDR2 is SVGIG (reference sequence). The CDR3 is made up of 13 amino acids. The CDR3 loop reads CAWRGYTRTAQYF. In DNA, the CDR3 is TGTGCCTGGAGGGGTTATACACGGACTGCCCAGTACTTC.

This sequence joins TRBV5-5 and TRBJ2-2, with 12 bases that match TRBD2. The germline V gene has CDR1 SGHKS and CDR2 YYEKEE (reference sequence). The CDR3 runs 18 residues. Germline trimming cut 4 bases from V and 4 bases from J; bases unmatched to any gene: 11. This chain's CDR3 is CASSKRRLAGDTTGELFF. CDR3 DNA: TGTGCCAGCAGCAAACGGAGACTAGCGGGAGATACCACCGGGGAGCTGTTTTTT.

The chain carries TRBV12-5 and TRBJ1-2; D might be TRBD1 (6 bases). V was pared by 2 bases and J by 4 bases, with 14 bases between. Germline-derived CDR1 and CDR2 are LGHNT and FRNRAP. The CDR3 sequence is 15 residues long. This CDR3 reads CASGLTGPGSYGYTF. The CDR3 bases are TGTGCTAGTGGTTTGACAGGGCCCGGGTCCTATGGCTACACCTTC. The whole variable domain, filled in from reference TRBV12-5 and TRBJ1-2, reads DARVTQTPRHKVTEMGQEVTMRCQPILGHNTVFWYRQTMMQGLELLAYFRNRAPLDDSGMPKDRFSAEMPDATLATLKIQPSEPRDSAVYFCASGLTGPGSYGYTFGSGTRLTVV.

In this sample, this clonotype turned up a few times. The chain employs TRBV4-1 and TRBJ2-5, with D possibly being TRBD2 (5 bases). V was trimmed by 4 bases and J by 0 bases, leaving 15 bases between them. The CDR3 length is 16 residues. Germline loops: CDR1 MGHRA, CDR2 YSYEKL. The CDR3 reads CASSPLGPTYQETQYF. CDR3 DNA: TGCGCCAGCAGCCCACTAGGACCCACGTACCAAGAGACCCAGTACTTC.

This clonotype was seen a few times. The V and J genes are TRBV20-1 and TRBJ2-1; 11 positions agree with TRBD2. J lost 7 bases, V lost 5 bases, and 10 bases had no gene match. There are 15 residues in the CDR3. Looked up from germline, CDR1 is DFQATT and CDR2 is SNEGSKA (reference sequence). CDR3 sequence reads: CSAPGRLAGRNEQFF. The CDR3 nucleotides are TGCAGTGCTCCAGGAAGACTAGCGGGAAGAAATGAGCAGTTCTTC.

The V and J genes are TRBV9 and TRBJ2-4; a weak D match, TRBD1 (7 bases). This CDR3 comprises 17 residues. CDR1 and CDR2 (germline): SGDLS, YYNGEE. The V end was cut by 4 bases, the J end by 4 bases, with 21 bases between. CDR3 nucleotide sequence: TGTGCCAGCAGCCCCGGGGGCCGACAGGGCGAGAAAAACATTCAGTACTTC. Amino acid sequence: CASSPGGRQGEKNIQYF.

The rearrangement joins TRBV6-1 to TRBJ2-1; no definite D call. CDR3 length: 15 amino acids. With 3 bases removed from V and 6 bases from J, the gap between germline ends came to 15 bases. Germline values: CDR1 MNHNS, CDR2 SASEGT. CDR3: CASSESQVARNEQFF. CDR3 nucleotide sequence: TGTGCCAGCAGTGAGTCCCAAGTAGCCCGCAATGAGCAGTTCTTC.

The rearrangement joins TRBV20-1 to TRBJ2-2; 8 nucleotides align to TRBD1. The V segment lost 8 bases and the J segment 4 bases; nucleotides outside the gene matches: 12. This CDR3 contains 15 residues. Per the germline V gene, CDR1 is DFQATT and CDR2 is SNEGSKA (reference sequence). This CDR3 is CSPDGPGTGTGELFF. CDR3 nucleotides: TGCAGTCCCGACGGTCCCGGGACAGGCACCGGGGAGCTGTTTTTT.

The CDR3 spells CASSLADRVGETQYF. The DNA for the CDR3 is TGCGCCAGCAGCTTGGCCGACAGGGTTGGAGAGACCCAGTACTTC. The V and J genes are TRBV5-1 and TRBJ2-5, with TRBD1 matching over 7 bases. Losses at the gene ends were 0 bases for V and 4 bases for J; bases not matched to a gene: 6. Looked up from germline, CDR1 is SGHRS and CDR2 is YFSETQ. The CDR3 totals 15 residues.